Listed below are T cell receptor beta chains from one sample, sequenced in a study of T cells after yellow fever vaccination. MiXCR was run by TCRdb on the 5' RACE reads, yielding one entry per CDR3 protein. The table records under 600,000 distinct CDR3 sequences, roughly 14% of them present only once. Sequences were derived from PBMCs, sampled on the day of the yellow fever booster vaccination. The receptor source for this set is a man aged 25-45 years who received the YFV17D yellow fever vaccine. The CDR3 runs from the conserved cysteine through the conserved F or W. D genes are given only for firm matches. Not all rows give a size; the values are once, few, many and, for expanded clones, a class.

size	V	J	D	DNA	CDR3
.	TRBV6-1	TRBJ2-1	TRBD2	TGTGCCAGCAGTCAATTTCTAGCGGGCTTCTACAATGAGCAGTTCTTC	CASSQFLAGFYNEQFF
few	TRBV12-3/TRBV12-4	TRBJ2-6	.	TGTGCCAGCAGTCCTTACCTAGGGGGCTCTGGGGCCAACGTCCTGACTTTC	CASSPYLGGSGANVLTF
.	TRBV21-1	TRBJ1-1	.	TGTGCCAGCAGCAAGAAGGGGGAAGACGGGGCTTTCTTT	CASSKKGEDGAFF
.	TRBV7-2	TRBJ2-7	TRBD1	TGTGCCAGCAGCTTGTCGGGACAGGGCACCTACGAGCAGTACTTC	CASSLSGQGTYEQYF
.	TRBV12-3/TRBV12-4	TRBJ2-7	.	TGTGCCAGCATGGGGGTGGACGTGGAGTACTTC	CASMGVDVEYF
.	TRBV5-1	TRBJ2-3	.	TGCGCCAGCAGCTCAGTGGCGGGAACAGATACGCAGTATTTT	CASSSVAGTDTQYF
.	TRBV20-1	TRBJ1-2	.	TGCAGTGCTAGAGATTCAATGGGCTATGGCTACACCTTC	CSARDSMGYGYTF
once	TRBV10-3	TRBJ2-3	TRBD2	TGTGCCATCCAAAAGTTATCTAGCGGTAGCACAGATACGCAGTATTTT	CAIQKLSSGSTDTQYF
.	TRBV27	TRBJ2-1	.	TGTGCCAGCAGTACCACCACTAAACCCTCCTACAATGAGCAGTTCTTC	CASSTTTKPSYNEQFF
.	TRBV2	TRBJ2-1	TRBD2	TGTGCCAGCAGTGATCTAGCGGGATTCTACAATGAGCAGTTCTTC	CASSDLAGFYNEQFF
.	TRBV29-1	TRBJ2-3	.	TGCAGCGTGGGGGGATTCACAGATACGCAGTATTTT	CSVGGFTDTQYF
few	TRBV19	TRBJ1-5	.	TGTGCCAGTAGTCACCAAGGATTTAATCAGCCCCAGCATTTT	CASSHQGFNQPQHF
many	TRBV6-1	TRBJ2-7	.	TGTGCCAGCAGCGAGGGAGGACAGATGAACGAGCAGTACTTC	CASSEGGQMNEQYF
.	TRBV20-1	TRBJ2-7	TRBD2	TGCAGTGCTAGTCAGAGCGGGGGCTCCTACGAGCAGTACTTC	CSASQSGGSYEQYF
few	TRBV5-1	TRBJ2-1	.	TGCGCCAGCAGCTTGGGACTGATTCGGACAAATGAGCAGTTCTTC	CASSLGLIRTNEQFF
few	TRBV20-1	TRBJ1-4	TRBD1	TGCAGTGCTAGAAGGGACAGGGTTTCTAATGAAAAACTGTTTTTT	CSARRDRVSNEKLFF
.	TRBV28	TRBJ2-5	TRBD2	TGTGCCAGCAGTTTCGTTAGCGGGGAATTAAAAGAGACCCAGTACTTC	CASSFVSGELKETQYF
.	TRBV12-3/TRBV12-4	TRBJ2-1	.	TGTGCCAGCCGCCAATACAACCTACAGGGAGCCCCTTACAATGAGCAGTTCTTC	CASRQYNLQGAPYNEQFF
few	TRBV12-3/TRBV12-4	TRBJ1-2	.	TGTGCCAGCAGTTCCCCCCCACAAAACTATGGCTACACCTTC	CASSSPPQNYGYTF
.	TRBV28	TRBJ1-5	.	TGTGCCAGCAGGCTGTGGGGGGCGGATGGGCAGCCCCAGCATTTT	CASRLWGADGQPQHF
.	TRBV12-3/TRBV12-4	TRBJ2-7	TRBD1	TGTGCCAGCAGACAGGGGGTGAAGAGGGAGCAGTACTTC	CASRQGVKREQYF
few	TRBV12-3/TRBV12-4	TRBJ2-1	TRBD2	TGTGCCAGCAATCTAGCGGGAGAGGCCAATGAGCAGTTCTTC	CASNLAGEANEQFF
few	TRBV9	TRBJ1-1	.	TGTGCCAGCAGCACGCGGCCCGGGGGGAACACTGAAGCTTTCTTT	CASSTRPGGNTEAFF
few	TRBV18	TRBJ2-1	.	TGTGCCAGCTCACCAGCAAGGACACAGAATGAGCAGTTCTTC	CASSPARTQNEQFF
few	TRBV7-3	TRBJ2-3	TRBD2	TGTGCCAGCAGCTATACGGGACTAGCGGGATATTCGCAGTATTTT	CASSYTGLAGYSQYF
.	TRBV27	TRBJ1-2	.	TGTGCCAGCAGTTTAAGGTCCGGGGACTATGGCTACACCTTC	CASSLRSGDYGYTF
few	TRBV7-9	TRBJ2-1	TRBD2	TGTGCCAGCAGCTCCTCCGGGACTACCAATGAGCAGTTCTTC	CASSSSGTTNEQFF
.	TRBV19	TRBJ1-1	.	TGTGCCAGTAGTCCCTTTTGGGGTGAAGCTTTCTTT	CASSPFWGEAFF
few	TRBV5-1	TRBJ2-2	.	TGCGCCAGCACTTTGGTTGAGGGGACCGGGGAGCTGTTTTTT	CASTLVEGTGELFF
few	TRBV19	TRBJ2-1	TRBD2	TGTGCCAGTAGTATCTCCGCGGGACTAGCGGTCTACAATGAGCAGTTCTTC	CASSISAGLAVYNEQFF
few	TRBV12-3/TRBV12-4	TRBJ2-7	.	TGTGCCAGCAGTTTCGGAAGGTTATACTACGAGCAGTACTTC	CASSFGRLYYEQYF
few	TRBV18	TRBJ2-7	TRBD1	TGTGCCAGCTCACTTGGACAGGGGGGACTCATCCCCTACGAGCAGTACTTC	CASSLGQGGLIPYEQYF
.	TRBV20-1	TRBJ2-3	.	TGCAGTGCTAGAGTGGCGGAAAACACAGATACGCAGTATTTT	CSARVAENTDTQYF
.	TRBV20-1	TRBJ2-1	TRBD2	TGCAGTGCGACCGTCGGGGGGGGATCCTACAATGAGCAGTTCTTC	CSATVGGGSYNEQFF
many	TRBV7-2	TRBJ2-7	.	TGTGCCAGCAGCTCAAAGACAGGACCTCCCTACGAGCAGTACTTC	CASSSKTGPPYEQYF
few	TRBV20-1	TRBJ1-2	.	TGCAGTGCTAGATCGCAGGAAACAAGCTACACCTTC	CSARSQETSYTF
.	TRBV20-1	TRBJ2-1	TRBD2	TGCAGTGCTAGATCTAGCGGGAGTACCTACAATGAGCAGTTCTTC	CSARSSGSTYNEQFF
.	TRBV7-3	TRBJ2-3	.	TGTGCCAGCAGCAATGACCTTAGCACAGATACGCAGTATTTT	CASSNDLSTDTQYF
.	TRBV28	TRBJ2-5	TRBD2	TGTGCCAGCATCTCGGGGGGGTACCAAGAGACCCAGTACTTC	CASISGGYQETQYF
few	TRBV10-3	TRBJ2-3	TRBD2	TGTGCCATCAGTATTGGACTAGCGGGAGGCGCAGATACGCAGTATTTT	CAISIGLAGGADTQYF
.	TRBV20-1	TRBJ2-1	TRBD2	TGCAGTGAGAGGTTCGCTAGCGGGAGTAATGAGCAGTTCTTC	CSERFASGSNEQFF
.	TRBV7-9	TRBJ2-2	.	TGTGCCAGCAGCTACCACCCTGGTCCCCCCGGGACCGGGGAGCTGTTTTTT	CASSYHPGPPGTGELFF
few	TRBV12-3/TRBV12-4	TRBJ2-1	TRBD2	TGTGCCAGTAGAGGCGGGAGAAAACAGCAGTTCTTC	CASRGGRKQQFF
.	TRBV6-2/TRBV6-3	TRBJ1-2	.	TGTGCCAGCAGCCTTGGAGTAGTTCTTAAACACGGCTACACCTTC	CASSLGVVLKHGYTF
few	TRBV7-7	TRBJ1-4	.	TGTGCCAGCAGCTTAGAACCTAATGAAAAACTGTTTTTT	CASSLEPNEKLFF
few	TRBV29-1	TRBJ1-1	.	TGCAGCGGATCAAGGAACACTGAAGCTTTCTTT	CSGSRNTEAFF
.	TRBV2	TRBJ2-4	TRBD1	TGTGCCACCTTAGAAGACAGGGGGGAGGACATTCAGTACTTC	CATLEDRGEDIQYF
few	TRBV9	TRBJ1-4	.	TGTGCCAGCAGCGTAGCTCCTAATGAAAAACTGTTTTTT	CASSVAPNEKLFF
few	TRBV6-1	TRBJ2-1	.	TGTGCCAGCAGAACGGGCGGGGCCTACAATGAGCAGTTCTTC	CASRTGGAYNEQFF
.	TRBV5-5	TRBJ1-1	.	TGTGCCAGCAGCACGTCGAACACTGAAGCTTTCTTT	CASSTSNTEAFF
few	TRBV19	TRBJ2-4	.	TGTGCCAGTAGTATAGTCCAGAGCCCTAGGGGCATTCAGTACTTC	CASSIVQSPRGIQYF
.	TRBV20-1	TRBJ2-7	TRBD2	TGCAGTGCCCGGATAGCGGGAGTAGGGTACGAGCAGTACTTC	CSARIAGVGYEQYF